The clone carrying this T cell receptor beta chain came up many times. Antigen: not known. The sample comes from a study of identical twins. Template switching supplied a universal primer site; unique molecular identifiers were carried on the cDNA. TCRdb reanalysed the 5' RACE reads using MiXCR and keeps one entry per CDR3 protein. The sample lists about 220,000 distinct CDR3 sequences; approximately 5.9% were seen once. Study-wide results and limits: Researchers caution that invariant MAIT and iNKT cells could partly confound zero-insertion analyses.

These data were also filed under a second study, of T cells expressing NK-cell markers. That source reports: Sorted T-cell subsets CD3+CD56+NKG2C+, CD3+CD56+NKG2C- and CD3+CD56-NKG2C+ were TCR beta-sequenced.

This sequence was found in a woman aged 18-29 years in good health. Sequencing input: CD8+ T cells sorted from blood.

The CDR3 DNA follows: TGTGCCAGCAGCCTAAGGGAGATAGCGGGAGAAGACACGCAGTATTTT. Its translation is CASSLREIAGEDTQYF. V gene TRBV14 combines with J gene TRBJ2-3; 9 bases line up with TRBD2. Per germline, CDR1 SGHDN and CDR2 FVKESK. This CDR3 comprises 16 residues. With 4 bases clipped from V and 9 bases from J, the junction kept 14 bases outside the gene matches.